This TCR beta chain was identified in a study of PD-1 blockade in classical Hodgkin lymphoma. The study's findings and limits: The drivers behind the repertoire differences, possibly disease activity or prior therapy, remain undefined. Reported baseline diversity: healthy donors highest, relapsed/refractory patients lowest.

Germline V gene sequence: CDR1 MNHNS, CDR2 SASEGT. J was trimmed by 2 bases and V by 4 bases; bases with no gene match: 8. This CDR3 region has 16 residues. Method: immunoSEQ multiplex PCR; TCRdb's copy keeps in-frame clones and lacks some. The sample records under 80,000 clones, over 90% being singletons. Time point reported: newly diagnosed, previously untreated cHL patient sample. The comparison group had newly diagnosed, previously untreated classical Hodgkin lymphoma. With respect to this clone: The antigen is undetermined.

The chain links TRBV6-1 to TRBJ1-2, with 9 bases matching TRBD1. The clonotype originates from a human donor with classical Hodgkin lymphoma. The specimen sequenced was peripheral blood mononuclear cells (PBMCs). The CDR3 spells CASSGGPGQGNYGYTF. The CDR3 nucleotides are TGTGCCAGCAGTGGGGGTCCGGGACAGGGAAACTATGGCTACACCTTC.